This T cell receptor beta chain comes out of a study of blood T cell repertoires in COVID-19. Study summary: From the United States, Italy and Spain came samples of acute and convalescent COVID-19. T cells, B-cell-depleted T cells, or PBMCs provided the cDNA or gDNA that served as material.

The CDR3 consists of 11 residues. V was clipped by 6 bases and J by 7 bases, with 9 bases between them. Researchers sorted participants into cohorts using their self-reported clinical history. Before being deemed recovered, Cohort 3 donors had two negative PCRs, clearance, or symptom resolution. The table came from immunoSEQ multiplex PCR; TCRdb's copy has only in-frame clones and leaves some out. The data contain hundreds of thousands of clones, around 87% of them singletons. This TCR derives from a man younger than 45 who had recovered from COVID-19. The sample comprised PBMCs or T cells enriched from blood (not recorded which). The rearrangement links TRBV12-3 or TRBV12-4 to TRBJ1-1; D remains unclear. The CDR3 sequence is CASSPGFEAFF. The CDR3 nucleotides read TGTGCCAGCAGCCCGGGATTTGAAGCTTTCTTT.